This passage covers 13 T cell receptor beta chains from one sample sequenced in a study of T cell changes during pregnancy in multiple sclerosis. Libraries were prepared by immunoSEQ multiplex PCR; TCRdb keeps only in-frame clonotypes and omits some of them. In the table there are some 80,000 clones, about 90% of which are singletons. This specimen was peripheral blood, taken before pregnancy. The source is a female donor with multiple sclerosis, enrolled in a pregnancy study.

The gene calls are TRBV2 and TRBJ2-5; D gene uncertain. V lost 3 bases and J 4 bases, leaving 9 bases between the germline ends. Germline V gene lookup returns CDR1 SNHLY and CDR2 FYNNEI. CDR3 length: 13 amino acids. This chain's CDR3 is CASSDSELETQYF. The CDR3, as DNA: TGTGCCAGCAGTGATTCCGAGTTAGAGACCCAGTACTTC.

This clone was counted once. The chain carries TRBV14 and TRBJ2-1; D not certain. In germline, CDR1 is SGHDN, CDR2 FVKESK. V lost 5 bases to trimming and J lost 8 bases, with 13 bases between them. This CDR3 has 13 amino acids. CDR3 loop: CASSVVHPDEQFF. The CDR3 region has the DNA TGTGCCAGCAGCGTAGTCCACCCTGATGAGCAGTTCTTC.

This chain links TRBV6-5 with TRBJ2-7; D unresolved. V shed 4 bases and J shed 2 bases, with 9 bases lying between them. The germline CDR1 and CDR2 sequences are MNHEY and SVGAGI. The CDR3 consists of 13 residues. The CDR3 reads CASSLAFTYEQYF. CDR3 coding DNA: TGTGCCAGCAGTTTGGCCTTCACCTACGAGCAGTACTTC.

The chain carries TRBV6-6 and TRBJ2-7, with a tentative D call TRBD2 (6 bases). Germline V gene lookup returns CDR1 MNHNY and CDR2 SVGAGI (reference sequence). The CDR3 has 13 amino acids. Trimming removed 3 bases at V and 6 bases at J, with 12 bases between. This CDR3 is CASSYTGDREQYF. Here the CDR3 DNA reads TGTGCCAGCAGTTATACGGGAGACCGCGAGCAGTACTTC.

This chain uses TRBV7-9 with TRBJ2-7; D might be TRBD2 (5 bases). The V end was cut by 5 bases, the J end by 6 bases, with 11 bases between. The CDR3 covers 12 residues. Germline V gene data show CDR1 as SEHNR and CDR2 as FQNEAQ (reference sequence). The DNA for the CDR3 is TGTGCCAGCAGCCAACTAGGGAGCGAGCAGTACTTC. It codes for CASSQLGSEQYF. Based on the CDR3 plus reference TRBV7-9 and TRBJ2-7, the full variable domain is DTGVSQNPRHKITKRGQNVTFRCDPISEHNRLYWYRQTLGQGPEFLTYFQNEAQLEKSRLLSDRFSAERPKGSFSTLEIQRTEQGDSAMYLCASSQLGSEQYFGPGTRLTVT.

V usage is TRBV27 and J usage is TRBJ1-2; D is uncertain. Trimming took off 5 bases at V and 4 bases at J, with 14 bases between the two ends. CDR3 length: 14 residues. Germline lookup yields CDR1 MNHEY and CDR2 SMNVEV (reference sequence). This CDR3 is CASSLVPGSYGYTF. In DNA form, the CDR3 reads TGTGCCAGCAGTCTCGTACCCGGGAGCTATGGCTACACCTTC.

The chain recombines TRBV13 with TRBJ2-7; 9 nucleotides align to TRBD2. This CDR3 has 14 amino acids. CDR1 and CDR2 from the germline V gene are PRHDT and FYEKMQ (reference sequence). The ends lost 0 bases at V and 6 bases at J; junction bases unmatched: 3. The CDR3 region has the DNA TGTGCCAGCAGCTTAGGGACTAGCGGTGGCGAGCAGTACTTC. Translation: CASSLGTSGGEQYF. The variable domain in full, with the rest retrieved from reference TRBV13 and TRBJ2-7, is AAGVIQSPRHLIKEKRETATLKCYPIPRHDTVYWYQQGPGQDPQFLISFYEKMQSDKGSIPDRFSAQQFSDYHSELNMSSLELGDSALYFCASSLGTSGGEQYFGPGTRLTVT.

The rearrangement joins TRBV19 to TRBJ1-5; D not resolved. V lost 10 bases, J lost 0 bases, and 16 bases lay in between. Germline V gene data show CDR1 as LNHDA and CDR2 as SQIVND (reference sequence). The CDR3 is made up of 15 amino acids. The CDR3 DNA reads TGTGCCACCAAGGCGGGAATACATAGCAATCAGCCCCAGCATTTT. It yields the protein CATKAGIHSNQPQHF.

The CDR3: CASRDITGRSTEAFF. The DNA for the CDR3 is TGTGCCAGCCGGGACATTACTGGTCGGAGCACTGAAGCTTTCTTT. The V gene is TRBV19, the J gene TRBJ1-1, with D possibly being TRBD1 (6 bases). V lost 9 bases and J lost 4, with 21 bases in between. The CDR3 spans 15 residues. Germline V CDR1 and CDR2: LNHDA, SQIVND (reference sequence).

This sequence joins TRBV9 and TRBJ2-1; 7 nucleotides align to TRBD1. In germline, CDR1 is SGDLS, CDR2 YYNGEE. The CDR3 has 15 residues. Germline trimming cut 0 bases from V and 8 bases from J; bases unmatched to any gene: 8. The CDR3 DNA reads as TGTGCCAGCAGCGTAGGGACAGGAGGTACCGATGAGCAGTTCTTC. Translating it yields CASSVGTGGTDEQFF. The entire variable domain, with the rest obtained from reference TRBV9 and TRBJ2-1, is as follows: DSGVTQTPKHLITATGQRVTLRCSPRSGDLSVYWYQQSLDQGLQFLIQYYNGEERAKGNILERFSAQQFPDLHSELNLSSLELGDSALYFCASSVGTGGTDEQFFGPGTRLTVL.

The CDR3 nucleotides are TGTGCCAGCAGATCCGGGACCTACAATGAGCAGTTCTTC. This translates into CASRSGTYNEQFF. The chain is built from TRBV6-6 and TRBJ2-1, with a tentative D call TRBD2 (5 bases). V lost 6 bases and J lost 2, with 8 bases in between. The CDR3 loop spans 13 amino acids. Per germline, CDR1 MNHNY and CDR2 SVGAGI (reference sequence).

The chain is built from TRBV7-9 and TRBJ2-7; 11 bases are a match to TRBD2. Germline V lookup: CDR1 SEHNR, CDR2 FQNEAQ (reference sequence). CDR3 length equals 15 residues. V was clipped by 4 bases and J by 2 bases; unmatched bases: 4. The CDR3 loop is CASSSTSGTTYEQYF. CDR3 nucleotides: TGTGCCAGCAGCTCGACTAGCGGGACAACCTACGAGCAGTACTTC.

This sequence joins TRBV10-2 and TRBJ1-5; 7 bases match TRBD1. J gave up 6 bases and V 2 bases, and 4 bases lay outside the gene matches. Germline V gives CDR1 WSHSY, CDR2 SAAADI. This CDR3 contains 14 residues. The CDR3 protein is CASSEAGGGQPQHF. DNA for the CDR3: TGCGCCAGCAGTGAGGCAGGGGGAGGTCAGCCCCAGCATTTT.